A selection of T cell receptor beta chains follows, all from one sample in a study of T-cell reconstitution after alpha-beta-depleted transplantation in children. MiXCR, applied by TCRdb to the PCR reads, yields one record per CDR3 protein. The profile shows 350,000 to 450,000 distinct CDR3 sequences, about 14% of them singletons. The sequencing here drew on PBMCs, taken from the stem cell graft. These receptor sequences come from a human donor who donated a stem cell graft to a child with Fanconi anemia. The CDR3 runs from the conserved cysteine through the conserved F or W. A D gene is named only where the DNA matches it firmly. Part of the rows lack a size; the others show once, few, many or a class for expanded clones.

CDR3 protein,CDR3 DNA,D gene,J gene,V gene,clone size
CASSLGQGIQPQHF,TGTGCCAGCAGCTTAGGTCAGGGGATACAGCCCCAGCATTTT,NA,TRBJ1-5,TRBV11-2,few
CSVARGSSSYNEQFF,TGCAGCGTGGCAAGGGGTTCGAGCTCCTACAATGAGCAGTTCTTC,NA,TRBJ2-1,TRBV29-1,NA
CASSQEQMGANVLTF,TGCGCCAGCAGCCAAGAGCAGATGGGGGCCAACGTCCTGACTTTC,NA,TRBJ2-6,TRBV4-3,NA
CASSLGQGGGETQYF,TGTGCCAGCAGCTTGGGACAGGGGGGAGGAGAGACCCAGTACTTC,TRBD1,TRBJ2-5,TRBV5-5,few
CSAGVDQPQHF,TGCAGTGCTGGAGTAGATCAGCCCCAGCATTTT,NA,TRBJ1-5,TRBV20-1,few
CASSLRGGPTYEQYF,TGTGCCAGCAGCCTCAGGGGCGGACCGACCTACGAGCAGTACTTC,NA,TRBJ2-7,TRBV6-1,NA
CASSLPGDYGYTF,TGTGCCAGCAGTTTACCAGGCGACTATGGCTACACCTTC,NA,TRBJ1-2,TRBV28,many
CAWGGSGQGNQPQHF,TGTGCCTGGGGGGGCTCAGGGCAGGGAAACCAGCCCCAGCATTTT,NA,TRBJ1-5,TRBV30,few
CASSLIGGLLEDTQYF,TGTGCCAGCAGTTTAATCGGGGGACTATTAGAGGATACGCAGTATTTT,TRBD2,TRBJ2-3,TRBV12-3/TRBV12-4,NA
CASSRQPRGPGGHYGYTF,TGTGCCAGCAGCCGCCAACCGAGGGGCCCGGGGGGGCACTATGGCTACACCTTC,NA,TRBJ1-2,TRBV4-2,few
CASSLGGIDTGELFF,TGTGCCAGCAGTTTAGGAGGGATCGACACCGGGGAGCTGTTTTTT,NA,TRBJ2-2,TRBV12-3/TRBV12-4,few
CASSPRRGSYNSPLHF,TGTGCCAGCAGCCCTCGGAGGGGCTCCTATAATTCACCCCTCCACTTT,NA,TRBJ1-6,TRBV7-2,NA
CASSSDRGGTEAFF,TGCGCCAGCAGCTCGGACAGGGGAGGAACTGAAGCTTTCTTT,TRBD1,TRBJ1-1,TRBV5-1,many
CASSIYRGLTGELFF,TGTGCCAGCAGCATCTACAGGGGGTTGACCGGGGAGCTGTTTTTT,TRBD1,TRBJ2-2,TRBV7-2,NA
CASSPGQDKSSYNEQFF,TGTGCCAGCAGTCCCGGACAGGATAAAAGCTCCTACAATGAGCAGTTCTTC,TRBD1,TRBJ2-1,TRBV12-3/TRBV12-4,many
CASSLGYRNYEQYF,TGTGCCAGCAGCTTAGGGTACAGAAACTACGAGCAGTACTTC,NA,TRBJ2-7,TRBV7-2,few
CASSLWAARVGTEAFF,TGTGCCAGCAGCTTATGGGCGGCTAGGGTGGGAACTGAAGCTTTCTTT,NA,TRBJ1-1,TRBV11-2,many
CSGDRGTNTEAFF,TGCAGCGGAGACAGGGGGACGAACACTGAAGCTTTCTTT,TRBD1,TRBJ1-1,TRBV29-1,NA
CASSVDSRGVDTIYF,TGTGCCAGCAGCGTAGACAGTCGAGGCGTGGACACCATATATTTT,NA,TRBJ1-3,TRBV9,many
CASSSGDRAFETQYF,TGTGCCAGCAGTTCAGGGGACAGGGCGTTCGAGACCCAGTACTTC,TRBD1,TRBJ2-5,TRBV12-3/TRBV12-4,NA
CASSLTWTGHNEQFF,TGTGCCAGCAGCCTGACCTGGACAGGGCACAATGAGCAGTTCTTC,TRBD1,TRBJ2-1,TRBV28,few
CASSFSATNEKLFF,TGTGCCAGTTCCTTCTCCGCAACTAATGAAAAACTGTTTTTT,NA,TRBJ1-4,TRBV6-5,few
CASRNRGGYGYTF,TGTGCCAGCAGGAATAGAGGGGGTTATGGCTACACCTTC,NA,TRBJ1-2,TRBV6-1,NA
CASSSSDHGKQFF,TGTGCCAGCAGTTCGTCGGACCACGGCAAGCAGTTCTTC,NA,TRBJ2-1,TRBV28,NA
CASSRLGGSNQPQHF,TGTGCCAGCAGCCGGCTGGGGGGTAGCAATCAGCCCCAGCATTTT,NA,TRBJ1-5,TRBV7-8,NA
CASSAPTGMGNQPQHF,TGTGCCAGCAGTGCACCGACAGGGATGGGCAATCAGCCCCAGCATTTT,TRBD1,TRBJ1-5,TRBV28,NA
CASSQTGSGELFF,TGTGCCAGCAGCCAGACAGGGTCCGGGGAGCTGTTTTTT,TRBD1,TRBJ2-2,TRBV12-3/TRBV12-4,many
CASSLGPYSPLHF,TGCGCCAGCAGCTTGGGGCCTTATTCACCCCTCCACTTT,NA,TRBJ1-6,TRBV5-1,NA
CASSSNRDRAFSGANVLTF,TGTGCCAGCAGCTCGAACCGGGACCGCGCTTTTTCTGGGGCCAACGTCCTGACTTTC,NA,TRBJ2-6,TRBV11-2,few
CASSLTTEQFF,TGTGCCAGCAGTTTGACGACTGAGCAGTTCTTC,NA,TRBJ2-1,TRBV12-3/TRBV12-4,many
CASFASGTDTQYF,TGTGCCTCCTTTGCTAGCGGCACAGATACGCAGTATTTT,NA,TRBJ2-3,TRBV10-3,NA
CASSAGQGIGGYTF,TGTGCCAGCAGCGCCGGACAGGGGATTGGCGGCTACACCTTC,TRBD1,TRBJ1-2,TRBV9,NA
CASSPGTTADTQYF,TGTGCCAGCAGCCCCGGGACCACCGCAGATACGCAGTATTTT,NA,TRBJ2-3,TRBV7-9,many
CASSYSLGFDSPLHF,TGTGCCAGCAGTTACTCGCTAGGTTTTGATTCACCCCTCCACTTT,NA,TRBJ1-6,TRBV6-5,NA
CASSLRSGYNEQFF,TGTGCCAGCAGCTTGAGATCCGGCTACAATGAGCAGTTCTTC,NA,TRBJ2-1,TRBV5-6,few
CASSLPGRNPPDTQYF,TGTGCCAGCAGTTTACCGGGGAGGAATCCCCCAGATACGCAGTATTTT,NA,TRBJ2-3,TRBV28,NA
CSVVSGGVKNIQYF,TGCAGCGTTGTTAGCGGGGGGGTCAAAAACATTCAGTACTTC,TRBD2,TRBJ2-4,TRBV29-1,NA
CASRGTNQPQHF,TGTGCCAGTAGGGGGACGAATCAGCCCCAGCATTTT,NA,TRBJ1-5,TRBV19,few
CASSPPGPRREKLFF,TGTGCCAGCAGCCCGCCGGGCCCGAGGAGGGAAAAACTGTTTTTT,NA,TRBJ1-4,TRBV7-9,NA
CASTSSGGFYNEQFF,TGTGCCAGCACCTCCAGCGGGGGTTTCTACAATGAGCAGTTCTTC,TRBD2,TRBJ2-1,TRBV7-8,many
CAWSVQGADTQYF,TGTGCCTGGAGTGTTCAAGGCGCAGATACGCAGTATTTT,NA,TRBJ2-3,TRBV30,many
CASSFDNYNEQFF,TGTGCCAGCAGCTTCGACAATTACAATGAGCAGTTCTTC,NA,TRBJ2-1,TRBV11-2,many
CAWSNPWDRVGYNEQFF,TGTGCCTGGAGTAACCCCTGGGACAGGGTTGGCTACAATGAGCAGTTCTTC,TRBD1,TRBJ2-1,TRBV30,few
CASNDSGAKNIQYF,TGTGCCAGCAATGACTCCGGGGCCAAAAACATTCAGTACTTC,NA,TRBJ2-4,TRBV6-2/TRBV6-3,NA
CASSLSGRDEQYF,TGTGCCAGCAGCTTATCTGGCAGGGACGAGCAGTACTTC,NA,TRBJ2-7,TRBV7-9,NA
CASSPAGGAHNEQFF,TGTGCCAGCAGCCCGGCGGGGGGGGCCCACAATGAGCAGTTCTTC,TRBD2,TRBJ2-1,TRBV7-2,NA
CASSLTIYNEQFF,TGTGCCAGCAGCTTAACGATTTACAATGAGCAGTTCTTC,NA,TRBJ2-1,TRBV7-3,NA
CSVALQSPTYNEQFF,TGCAGCGTTGCGTTACAGTCCCCGACCTACAATGAGCAGTTCTTC,NA,TRBJ2-1,TRBV29-1,many
CASSRETGGYHGELFF,TGTGCCAGCAGCCGGGAGACAGGGGGCTATCACGGGGAGCTGTTTTTT,TRBD1,TRBJ2-2,TRBV5-4,NA
CASSLDVGPRDEQFF,TGTGCCAGCAGTTTAGATGTGGGCCCCCGAGATGAGCAGTTCTTC,NA,TRBJ2-1,TRBV12-3/TRBV12-4,many
CASSQGGSTEAFF,TGCGCCAGCAGCCAAGGGGGGAGCACTGAAGCTTTCTTT,NA,TRBJ1-1,TRBV4-3,many